The 24 T cell receptor beta chains below were found in one sample sequenced in a study of T cells after yellow fever vaccination. TCRdb independently ran MiXCR on the 5' RACE reads; one entry per CDR3 protein. This sample has about 350,000 distinct CDR3 sequences, with roughly 4.3% found just once. This specimen consisted of PBMCs, obtained 5 days after the yellow fever booster vaccination. The source is a man between 18 and 29 years old who received the YFV17D yellow fever vaccine.

This clonotype occurred many times. The chain uses TRBV7-8 and TRBJ2-6; no definite D call. Trimming shortened V by 2 bases and J by 3 bases, and 8 bases separated the two germline ends. This CDR3 is 15 amino acids long. Germline V gene sequence: CDR1 SGHVS, CDR2 FQNEAQ. The CDR3 nucleotides are TGTGCCAGCAGCTTACGGACCGTTGGGGCCAACGTCCTGACTTTC. It translates to CASSLRTVGANVLTF.

The DNA of the CDR3 is TGTGCCAGCAGCTTGGGGGACCCCGCCGGGGAGCTGTTTTTT. Translated, it gives CASSLGDPAGELFF. This sequence joins TRBV11-1 and TRBJ2-2; D is perhaps TRBD1 or TRBD2 (5 bases each). This CDR3 is 14 amino acids long. Deletions cut 3 bases from V and 6 bases from J, with 11 bases between. CDR1 SGHAT and CDR2 FQDESV come from the germline V gene (reference sequence).

This chain joins TRBV14 and TRBJ2-4; 7 nucleotides match TRBD1. CDR1 and CDR2 from the germline V gene are SGHDN and FVKESK. The CDR3 totals 16 residues. The V gene end was trimmed by 2 bases and the J gene end by 0 bases; junction bases not matched to a gene: 4. In DNA, the CDR3 is TGTGCCAGCAGCCAATTAGGGGGCAGAGCCAAAAACATTCAGTACTTC. It encodes CASSQLGGRAKNIQYF.

The V and J genes are TRBV6-6 and TRBJ1-3, with 7 bases aligning to TRBD1. The germline gives CDR1 MNHNY, CDR2 SVGAGI (reference sequence). The V segment lost 0 bases and the J segment 4 bases; nucleotides outside the gene matches: 3. The CDR3 extends over 15 amino acids. The CDR3 DNA sequence: TGTGCCAGCAGTTACTCCGGGACAGTCGGAAACACCATATATTTT. Translated, it gives CASSYSGTVGNTIYF.

The chain uses TRBV7-8 and TRBJ2-7; 8 bases align to TRBD2. Germline trimming cut 5 bases from V and 0 bases from J; bases unmatched to any gene: 6. Germline loops: CDR1 SGHVS, CDR2 FQNEAQ. The CDR3 length is 15 residues. The CDR3 protein is CASSRSGGLSYEQYF. CDR3 DNA: TGTGCCAGCAGCCGGAGCGGGGGCCTCTCCTACGAGCAGTACTTC. The entire variable domain, with the rest obtained from reference TRBV7-8 and TRBJ2-7, is as follows: GAGVSQSPRYKVAKRGQDVALRCDPISGHVSLFWYQQALGQGPEFLTYFQNEAQLDKSGLPSDRFFAERPEGSVSTLKIQRTQQEDSAVYLCASSRSGGLSYEQYFGPGTRLTVT.

This clonotype was picked up a small number of times. The genes are TRBV6-5 and TRBJ2-3, with a possible D match to TRBD1 (6 bases). This CDR3 spans 12 amino acids. V gave up 2 bases and J gave up 7 bases, with 7 bases separating them. Germline CDR1 is MNHEY and CDR2 is SVGAGI. CDR3 nucleotide sequence: TGTGCCAGCAGTTACGGGGGCCATACGCAGTATTTT. This translates into CASSYGGHTQYF.

This clonotype has a count of ten or more. The V and J genes are TRBV20-1 and TRBJ1-1; D is unresolved. From germline, CDR1 is DFQATT and CDR2 SNEGSKA (reference sequence). V gave up 7 bases and J gave up 1 base, with 10 bases separating them. This CDR3 region has 12 residues. CDR3 nucleotide sequence: TGCAGTGTACCCGAAGGGAACACTGAAGCTTTCTTT. Residues: CSVPEGNTEAFF.

The genes are TRBV7-8 and TRBJ1-5; 7 nucleotides match TRBD1. CDR1 and CDR2 from the germline V gene are SGHVS and FQNEAQ. This CDR3 spans 16 amino acids. The ends lost 0 bases at V and 10 bases at J; junction bases unmatched: 12. The CDR3 bases are TGTGCCAGCAGCTTAGCAGCAGACAGGGTGATAGAACCCCAGCATTTT. As protein: CASSLAADRVIEPQHF. The entire variable domain, with the rest obtained from reference TRBV7-8 and TRBJ1-5, is as follows: GAGVSQSPRYKVAKRGQDVALRCDPISGHVSLFWYQQALGQGPEFLTYFQNEAQLDKSGLPSDRFFAERPEGSVSTLKIQRTQQEDSAVYLCASSLAADRVIEPQHFGDGTRLSIL.

This clonotype appeared many times. The V and J genes are TRBV3-1 and TRBJ1-3; D ambiguous. The ends were cut back, 4 bases at V and 4 bases at J, with 11 bases in the middle. This CDR3 is built from 14 residues. Germline V gives CDR1 LGHDT, CDR2 YNNKEL (reference sequence). The CDR3 reads CASSLSGYGNTIYF. CDR3 nucleotides: TGTGCCAGCAGCCTCTCGGGGTACGGAAACACCATATATTTT.

The chain has TRBV4-1 and TRBJ2-1, with 7 bases matching TRBD1. V was clipped by 7 bases and J by 5 bases; unmatched bases: 11. The CDR3 is 15 residues long. Germline CDR1 is MGHRA and CDR2 is YSYEKL. The CDR3 here is CASKGGRMTNNEQFF. The CDR3 nucleotides read TGCGCCAGCAAAGGGGGCAGGATGACGAACAATGAGCAGTTCTTC.

This clonotype was seen a handful of times. The chain combines TRBV6-5 with TRBJ2-5; D possibly uses TRBD1 or TRBD2 (6 bases each). The CDR3 is 14 amino acids. Germline values: CDR1 MNHEY, CDR2 SVGAGI. The V end lost 1 base, the J end lost 5 bases, and 11 bases lay between the germline ends. The CDR3 nucleotides are TGTGCCAGCAGTTACTACGGAGGGGGTGAGACCCAGTACTTC. Translating it yields CASSYYGGGETQYF.

This clonotype came up many times. This rearrangement joins TRBV5-6 to TRBJ2-5; 8 bases fit TRBD2. Germline assignment: CDR1 SGHDT and CDR2 YYEEEE. The CDR3 sequence is 19 residues long. The trim removed 5 bases at V and 5 bases at J, leaving 23 bases unmatched. The chain's CDR3 is CASSSSAGSAGALWETQYF. CDR3 DNA: TGTGCCAGCAGTTCATCCGCAGGATCAGCGGGGGCCCTCTGGGAGACCCAGTACTTC.

In its sample, this clonotype was seen a few times. This chain links TRBV15 with TRBJ1-2, with unresolved D. Trimming took off 0 bases at V and 8 bases at J, with 10 bases between the two ends. Germline-derived CDR1 and CDR2 are LNHNV and YYDKDF (reference sequence). CDR3 length: 13 amino acids. As DNA, the CDR3 is TGTGCCACCAGCAGAGATTACAGCGGCGGCTACACCTTC. Encoded protein: CATSRDYSGGYTF.

This clonotype has a count of ten or more. The chain is built from TRBV7-9 and TRBJ2-3; 9 bases map to TRBD1. V lost 5 bases, J lost 2 bases, and 8 bases stayed unmatched. CDR3 length: 16 amino acids. The germline V gene encodes CDR1 SEHNR and CDR2 FQNEAQ (reference sequence). The CDR3 region is CASSAATGGHTDTQYF. In DNA form, the CDR3 reads TGTGCCAGCAGCGCCGCGACAGGGGGTCACACAGATACGCAGTATTTT.

This clonotype was observed a few times. The CDR3 DNA reads TGCGCCAGCAGCCGATCGGGGCTAGGGAACACCGGGGAGCTGTTTTTT. Residues: CASSRSGLGNTGELFF. The rearrangement links TRBV5-1 to TRBJ2-2; D possibly matches TRBD1 or TRBD2 (5 bases each). The CDR3 loop spans 16 amino acids. Trimming cost V 4 bases and J 1 base, with 14 bases left between them. CDR1 SGHRS and CDR2 YFSETQ come from the germline V gene.

This clonotype was observed a few times. The chain carries TRBV20-1 and TRBJ2-5, with D unresolved. CDR1 DFQATT and CDR2 SNEGSKA come from the germline V gene (reference sequence). CDR3 size: 14 residues. Trimming took off 0 bases at V and 5 bases at J, with 13 bases between the two ends. In nucleotides, the CDR3 is TGCAGTGCTAGAGAACTCACCAAAGGGGAGACCCAGTACTTC. This codes for CSARELTKGETQYF.

The table lists this clonotype with many counts. The chain couples TRBV5-1 to TRBJ2-2; TRBD2 agrees at 10 bases. V gave up 4 bases and J gave up 1 base; unmatched junction bases: 7. The CDR3 spans 17 residues. From germline, CDR1 is SGHRS and CDR2 YFSETQ. DNA of the CDR3: TGCGCCAGCAGCCAAGAGGGACTAGCGATGAACACCGGGGAGCTGTTTTTT. It specifies CASSQEGLAMNTGELFF.

This clonotype was recorded many times. This chain joins TRBV4-2 and TRBJ2-5; D is possibly TRBD1 or TRBD2 (5 bases each). V gave up 1 base and J gave up 7 bases, with 16 bases separating them. CDR3 length: 15 amino acids. CDR1 and CDR2 (germline): LGHNA, YNFKEQ. The CDR3 sequence is CASSQARDAGGTQYF. The CDR3 DNA reads as TGTGCCAGCAGCCAAGCCCGGGACGCAGGAGGGACCCAGTACTTC.

This clonotype was observed a handful of times. The rearrangement links TRBV27 to TRBJ2-7; the D is unclear. Germline CDR1 reads MNHEY; CDR2 reads SMNVEV (reference sequence). Trimming took 6 bases from V and 3 from J, leaving 15 bases between them. The CDR3 is 14 amino acids. CDR3 in DNA: TGTGCCAGCAGGCCCGGACCCTTCAACTACGAGCAGTACGTC. Its translation is CASRPGPFNYEQYV.

This clonotype showed up just a few times. This rearrangement joins TRBV27 to TRBJ1-4; D uncertain. Germline CDR1 is MNHEY and CDR2 is SMNVEV (reference sequence). The CDR3 extends over 13 amino acids. Trimming cost V 4 bases and J 8 bases, with 11 bases left between them. The CDR3 DNA is TGTGCCAGCAGTTCTTTCCTAGGGGAAAAACTGTTTTTT. Amino acids: CASSSFLGEKLFF.

This clonotype showed up many times. V is TRBV4-1 and J is TRBJ2-7; weak D call: TRBD2 (6 bases). Germline lookup yields CDR1 MGHRA and CDR2 YSYEKL. V lost 4 bases and J 4 bases, leaving 14 bases between the germline ends. The CDR3 has 14 amino acids. In nucleotides, the CDR3 is TGCGCCAGCAGCCTACGGGACTTGCAGTACGAGCAGTACTTC. Translated, it gives CASSLRDLQYEQYF.

The V gene is TRBV5-1, the J gene TRBJ2-2, with D perhaps TRBD2 (5 bases). CDR1 SGHRS and CDR2 YFSETQ come from the germline V gene. V was shortened by 0 bases and J by 5 bases, with 8 bases between the two germline ends. CDR3 length equals 14 residues. This CDR3 reads CASSLARTTGELFF. DNA for the CDR3: TGCGCCAGCAGCTTGGCCAGGACTACCGGGGAGCTGTTTTTT.

The chain is built from TRBV19 and TRBJ2-1, with 9 nucleotides matching TRBD1. CDR1 is LNHDA, CDR2 SQIVND, per germline (reference sequence). J lost 8 bases, V lost 10 bases, and 9 bases had no gene match. This CDR3 comprises 13 residues. As DNA, the CDR3 is TGTGCCACCCGGGACAGGGTAGGCGATGAGCAGTTCTTC. Its protein product is CATRDRVGDEQFF.

This clonotype was recorded a few times. CDR3: CSVEGGLLGTYQETQYF. CDR3 DNA sequence: TGCAGCGTTGAAGGGGGACTCCTGGGGACGTACCAAGAGACCCAGTACTTC. The chain is built from TRBV29-1 and TRBJ2-5; a possible D gene is TRBD2 (6 bases). Germline CDR1 and CDR2: SQVTM and ANQGSEA. The length of the CDR3 is 17 residues. V lost 1 base, J lost 0 bases, and 18 bases lay in between.